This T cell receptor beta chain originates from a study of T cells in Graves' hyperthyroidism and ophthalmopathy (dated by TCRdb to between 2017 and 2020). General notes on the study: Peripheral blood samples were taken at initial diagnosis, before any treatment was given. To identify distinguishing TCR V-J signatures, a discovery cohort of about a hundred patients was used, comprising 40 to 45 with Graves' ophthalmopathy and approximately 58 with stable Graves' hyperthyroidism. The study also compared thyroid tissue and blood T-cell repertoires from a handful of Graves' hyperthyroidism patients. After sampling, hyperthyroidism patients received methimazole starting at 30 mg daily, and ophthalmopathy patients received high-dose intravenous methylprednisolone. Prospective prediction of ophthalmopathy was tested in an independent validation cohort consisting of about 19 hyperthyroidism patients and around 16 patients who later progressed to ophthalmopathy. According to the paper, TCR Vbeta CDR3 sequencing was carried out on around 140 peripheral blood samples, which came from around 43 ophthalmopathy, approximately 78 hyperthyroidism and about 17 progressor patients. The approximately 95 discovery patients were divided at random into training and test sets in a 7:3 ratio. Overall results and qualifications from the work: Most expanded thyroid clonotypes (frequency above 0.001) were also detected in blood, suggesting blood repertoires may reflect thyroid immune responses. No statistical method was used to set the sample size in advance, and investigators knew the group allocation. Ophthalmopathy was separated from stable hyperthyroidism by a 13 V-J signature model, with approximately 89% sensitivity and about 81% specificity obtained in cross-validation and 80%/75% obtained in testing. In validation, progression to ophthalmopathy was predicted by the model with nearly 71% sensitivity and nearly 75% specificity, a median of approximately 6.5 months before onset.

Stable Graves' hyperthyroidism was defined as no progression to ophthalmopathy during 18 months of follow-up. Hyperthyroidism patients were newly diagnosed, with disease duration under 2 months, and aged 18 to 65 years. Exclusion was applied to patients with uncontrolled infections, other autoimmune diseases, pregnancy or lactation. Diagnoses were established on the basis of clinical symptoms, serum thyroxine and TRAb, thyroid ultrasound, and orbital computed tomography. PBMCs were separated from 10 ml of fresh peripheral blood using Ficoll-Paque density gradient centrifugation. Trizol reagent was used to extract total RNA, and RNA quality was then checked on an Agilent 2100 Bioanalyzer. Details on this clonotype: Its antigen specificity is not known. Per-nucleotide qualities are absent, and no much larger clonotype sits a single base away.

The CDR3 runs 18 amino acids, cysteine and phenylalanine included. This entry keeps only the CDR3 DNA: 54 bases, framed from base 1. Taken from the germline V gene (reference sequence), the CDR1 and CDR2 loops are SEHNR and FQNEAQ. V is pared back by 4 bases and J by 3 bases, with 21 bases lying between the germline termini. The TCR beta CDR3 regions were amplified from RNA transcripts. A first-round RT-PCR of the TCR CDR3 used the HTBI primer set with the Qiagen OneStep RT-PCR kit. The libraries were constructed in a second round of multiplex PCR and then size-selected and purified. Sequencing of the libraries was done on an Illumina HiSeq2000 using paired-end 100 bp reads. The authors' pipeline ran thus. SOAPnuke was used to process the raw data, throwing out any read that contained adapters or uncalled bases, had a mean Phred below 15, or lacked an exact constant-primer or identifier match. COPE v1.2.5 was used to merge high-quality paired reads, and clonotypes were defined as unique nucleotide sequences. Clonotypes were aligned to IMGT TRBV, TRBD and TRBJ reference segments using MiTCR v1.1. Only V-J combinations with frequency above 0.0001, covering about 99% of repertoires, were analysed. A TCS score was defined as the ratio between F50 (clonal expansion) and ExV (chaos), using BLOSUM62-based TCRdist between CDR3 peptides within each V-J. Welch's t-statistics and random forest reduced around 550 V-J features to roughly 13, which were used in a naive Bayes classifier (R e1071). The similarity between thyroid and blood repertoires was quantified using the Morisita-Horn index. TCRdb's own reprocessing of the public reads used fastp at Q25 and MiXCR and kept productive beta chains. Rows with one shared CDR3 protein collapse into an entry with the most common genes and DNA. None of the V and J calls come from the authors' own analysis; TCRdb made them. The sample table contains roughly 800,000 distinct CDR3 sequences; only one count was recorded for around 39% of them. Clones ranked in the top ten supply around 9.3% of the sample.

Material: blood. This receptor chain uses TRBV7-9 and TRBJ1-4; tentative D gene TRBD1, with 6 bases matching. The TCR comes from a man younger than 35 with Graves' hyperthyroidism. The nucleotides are TGTGCCAGCAGCTGGATGGACAGAGGGAATGGGGCTAATGAAAAACTGTTTTTT. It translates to CASSWMDRGNGANEKLFF.